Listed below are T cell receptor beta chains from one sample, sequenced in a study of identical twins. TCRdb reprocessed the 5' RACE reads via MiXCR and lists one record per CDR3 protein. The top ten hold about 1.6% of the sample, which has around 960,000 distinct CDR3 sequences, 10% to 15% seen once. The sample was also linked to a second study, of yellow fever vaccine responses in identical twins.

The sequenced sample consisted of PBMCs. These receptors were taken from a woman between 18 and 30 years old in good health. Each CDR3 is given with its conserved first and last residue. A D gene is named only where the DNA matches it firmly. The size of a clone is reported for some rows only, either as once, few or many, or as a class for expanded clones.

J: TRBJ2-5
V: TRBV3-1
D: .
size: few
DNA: TGTGCCAGCAGCCAAGATCGAGGTCCGGATCAAGAGACCCAGTACTTC
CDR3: CASSQDRGPDQETQYF

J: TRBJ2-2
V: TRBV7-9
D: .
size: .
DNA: TGTGCCAGCAGCATCACCGGGGAGCTGGTTTTT
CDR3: CASSITGELVF

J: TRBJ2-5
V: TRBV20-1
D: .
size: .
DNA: TGCAGTGCTGGAAAATGGGCGACCCAGTACTTC
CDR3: CSAGKWATQYF

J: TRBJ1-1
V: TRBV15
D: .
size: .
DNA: TGTGCCACCAGCAGGGAACAGTGGGACACTGAAGCTTTCTTT
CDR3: CATSREQWDTEAFF

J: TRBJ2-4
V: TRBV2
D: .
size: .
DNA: TGTGCCAGCATCCAAACCCTAGTTCTCAAAAACATTCAGTACTTC
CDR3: CASIQTLVLKNIQYF

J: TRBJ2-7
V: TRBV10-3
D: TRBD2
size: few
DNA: TGTGCCATCAGTGAGTGGGATAGCGGGGGCCCCCATGAGCAGTACTTC
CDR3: CAISEWDSGGPHEQYF

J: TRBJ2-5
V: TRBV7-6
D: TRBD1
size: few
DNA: TGTGCCAGCAGCCAAGGGACAGACCTTGGTGCCCAGTACTTC
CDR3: CASSQGTDLGAQYF

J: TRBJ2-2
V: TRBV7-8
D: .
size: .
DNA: TGTGCCAGCAGCCCCTCACGTTGGGACACCGGGGAGCTGTTTTTT
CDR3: CASSPSRWDTGELFF

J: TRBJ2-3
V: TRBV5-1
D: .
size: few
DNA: TGCGCCAGCAGTGTTCAGGGAAGGGGAGGCACAGATACGCAGTATTTT
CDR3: CASSVQGRGGTDTQYF

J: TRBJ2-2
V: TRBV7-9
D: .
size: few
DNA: TGTGCCAGCAGTCCAGTCACAACGAACACCGGGGAGCTGTTTTTT
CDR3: CASSPVTTNTGELFF

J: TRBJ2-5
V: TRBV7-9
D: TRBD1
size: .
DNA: TGTGCCAGCAGCTTATCGGCCGGGACAGGGGAGACCCAGTACTTC
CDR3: CASSLSAGTGETQYF

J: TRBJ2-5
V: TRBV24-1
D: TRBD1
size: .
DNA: TGTGCCACCAGTGCCCCGGACAGGGGCCCGAAGACCCAGTACTTC
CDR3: CATSAPDRGPKTQYF

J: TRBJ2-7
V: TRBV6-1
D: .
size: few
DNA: TGTGCCAGTTTGGGGCAGGGGAGGAACGAGCAGTACTTC
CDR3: CASLGQGRNEQYF

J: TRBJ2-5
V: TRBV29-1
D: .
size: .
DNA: TGCAGCGTTGAAGATACCCCTCCCGGGACCCAGTACTTC
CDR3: CSVEDTPPGTQYF

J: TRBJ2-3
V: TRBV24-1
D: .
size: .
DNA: TGTGCCACCAGTGATTTTGGGGGGACCACAGATACGCAGTATTTT
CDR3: CATSDFGGTTDTQYF

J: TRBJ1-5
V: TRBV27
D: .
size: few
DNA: TGTGCCAGCAGTTTATCGAACAGAAATCAGCCCCAGCATTTT
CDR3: CASSLSNRNQPQHF

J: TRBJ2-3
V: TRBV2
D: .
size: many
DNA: TGTGCCAGCAGTGATTGGGGGCGCACAGATACGCAGTATTTT
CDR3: CASSDWGRTDTQYF

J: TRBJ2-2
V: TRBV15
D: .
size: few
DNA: TGTGCCACCAGCCCCCAGGGGGGTAGCACCGGGGAGCTGTTTTTT
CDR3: CATSPQGGSTGELFF

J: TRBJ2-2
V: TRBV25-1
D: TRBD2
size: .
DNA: TGTGCCAGCAGTGAATTCGCTAGCGGGAGTTTCAGCACCGGGGAGCTGTTTTTT
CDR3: CASSEFASGSFSTGELFF

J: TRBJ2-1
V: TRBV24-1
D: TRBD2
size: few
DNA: TGTGCCACCAGTTCCTCCGGGACTAGGCAGTTCTTC
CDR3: CATSSSGTRQFF

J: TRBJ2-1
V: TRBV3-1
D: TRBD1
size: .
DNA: TGTGCCAGCAGCCAACGACCAGGGGGTAATGAGCAGTTCTTC
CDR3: CASSQRPGGNEQFF

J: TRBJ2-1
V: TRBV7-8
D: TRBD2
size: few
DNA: TGTGCCAGCAGCAGAAGCGGGAGTTCAATCAATGAGCAGTTCTTC
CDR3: CASSRSGSSINEQFF

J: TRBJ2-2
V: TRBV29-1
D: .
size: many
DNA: TGCAGCGTCTTCCAGACAGACTCGAACACCGGGGAGCTGTTTTTT
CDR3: CSVFQTDSNTGELFF

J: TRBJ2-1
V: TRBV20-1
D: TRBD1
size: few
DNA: TGCAGTGCTAGACCCGGGACAGGGGTGTCCTACAATGAGCAGTTCTTC
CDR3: CSARPGTGVSYNEQFF